One sample yielded the 19 T cell receptor beta chains listed below, sequenced in a study of beta chain features in type 1 diabetes. Expressed TCRB transcripts were sequenced, since all the RNA that had been isolated was reverse transcribed. Assay: immunoSEQ multiplex PCR; the TCRdb copy retains only in-frame clones and omits some. The repertoire holds about 700,000 clones, with about an eighth as singletons. Study-wide results and limits: Type 1 diabetes patients showed a moderate but significant shortening of TCRB CDR3s in all four CD4+ subsets.

These receptors have no identified antigens. The sample comprised naive CD4+ T cells from blood. The receptors come from a man younger than 35 with type 1 diabetes.

V and J are TRBV27 and TRBJ2-5; 7 bases are a match to TRBD1. Germline V gene sequence: CDR1 MNHEY, CDR2 SMNVEV (reference sequence). The CDR3 spans 15 residues. The ends lost 2 bases at V and 5 bases at J; junction bases unmatched: 8. CDR3 region: CASSLTQDRRETQYF. CDR3 in DNA: TGTGCCAGCAGTTTAACCCAGGACAGGCGGGAGACCCAGTACTTC.

As regards this clone: One end of the junction is discordant with germline, which a read error may explain. The chain couples TRBV6-5 to TRBJ2-5, with D possibly matching TRBD2 (5 bases). The CDR3 consists of 12 residues. Germline lookup yields CDR1 MNHEY and CDR2 SVGAGI. The DNA for the CDR3 is TGTGCCATCAGTGAGGAGGTGGAGACCCAGTACTTC. It yields the protein CAISEEVETQYF.

This chain's CDR3 is CASSRGNEVDTQYF. The CDR3 bases are TGTGCCAGCTCACGAGGGAACGAGGTAGATACGCAGTATTTT. V gene TRBV18 combines with J gene TRBJ2-3; the D gene is possibly TRBD2 (5 bases). Germline V gene lookup returns CDR1 KGHSH and CDR2 LQKENI. The CDR3 extends over 14 amino acids. Trimming stripped 4 bases from V and 5 bases from J, with 13 bases between.

This clone occurred a few times. The chain carries TRBV29-1 and TRBJ2-7; unclear D gene. This CDR3 spans 11 amino acids. CDR1 and CDR2 (germline): SQVTM, ANQGSEA. Trimming pared 3 bases from V and 7 bases from J, leaving 10 bases between. The DNA for the CDR3 is TGCAGCGTTGATTGGGGTGGTGAGCAGTACTTC. This gives the protein CSVDWGGEQYF.

The rearrangement uses TRBV7-9 and TRBJ1-1; the match to TRBD1 covers 8 bases. Germline assignment: CDR1 SEHNR and CDR2 FQNEAQ (reference sequence). The V gene end was trimmed by 5 bases and the J gene end by 5 bases; junction bases not matched to a gene: 10. The CDR3 is 15 residues long. DNA for the CDR3: TGTGCCAGCAGCCTTAGAACAGGGGGGAGGACTGAAGCTTTCTTT. Residues: CASSLRTGGRTEAFF.

The rearrangement uses TRBV9 and TRBJ2-1, with D tentatively TRBD1 (6 bases). V dropped 3 bases and J dropped 6 bases, with 16 bases sitting between them. Germline CDR1 is SGDLS and CDR2 is YYNGEE. CDR3 size: 15 residues. The CDR3 is CASSALGAGLNEQFF. CDR3 in DNA: TGTGCCAGCAGCGCCTTGGGGGCTGGGCTCAATGAGCAGTTCTTC.

The V call is TRBV7-6, the J call TRBJ2-3; 8 nucleotides line up with TRBD2. The J segment lost 2 bases and the V segment lost 5 bases, leaving 12 bases of the junction unmatched. The CDR3 runs to 17 residues. Germline values: CDR1 SGHVS, CDR2 FNYEAQ. The CDR3 spells CASSPLSGGRYTDTQYF. The CDR3 DNA reads TGTGCCAGCAGCCCCCTATCGGGGGGGAGATACACAGATACGCAGTATTTT.

This chain links TRBV14 with TRBJ2-7; D call uncertain. V was pared by 4 bases and J by 7 bases, with 20 bases between. The CDR3 runs to 15 residues. The germline V gene encodes CDR1 SGHDN and CDR2 FVKESK. As DNA, the CDR3 is TGTGCCAGCAGCCTCGTGGGCCTCGCCCGGCGGGAGCAGTACTTC. Translated: CASSLVGLARREQYF.

This clone has a handful of counts. The chain couples TRBV11-2 to TRBJ2-2, with 10 bases lining up with TRBD2. Germline trimming cut 6 bases from V and 4 bases from J; bases unmatched to any gene: 5. The CDR3 contains 15 residues. Germline V gene sequence: CDR1 SGHAT, CDR2 FQNNGV. The CDR3 nucleotides are TGTGCCAGCAGATCCAGCGGGGGGGCCACCGGGGAGCTGTTTTTT. Its translation is CASRSSGGATGELFF.

The chain recombines TRBV7-3 with TRBJ2-3; possibly TRBD2 for D (6 bases). V was trimmed by 6 bases and J by 2 bases, leaving 21 bases between them. CDR3 length: 17 residues. Germline lookup yields CDR1 SGHTA and CDR2 FQGTGA. CDR3 nucleotides: TGTGCCAGCAGTCTACTAGGTGGTAGCGGATACACAGATACGCAGTATTTT. This encodes CASSLLGGSGYTDTQYF.

This clone was counted between two and nine times. The chain combines TRBV30 with TRBJ1-6; weak D call: TRBD1 (6 bases). The CDR3 length is 15 residues. V shed 0 bases and J shed 8 bases, with 14 bases lying between them. CDR1 and CDR2 from the germline V gene are GTSNPN and SVGIG (reference sequence). CDR3 sequence: CAWSVQQGLDSPLHF. In nucleotides, the CDR3 is TGTGCCTGGAGTGTACAACAGGGTCTCGATTCACCCCTCCACTTT.

This rearrangement joins TRBV19 to TRBJ2-1; possibly TRBD1 for D (5 bases). The CDR3 runs to 14 residues. The V gene's germline CDR1 is LNHDA and CDR2 SQIVND (reference sequence). The germline V and J ends were trimmed by 3 bases and 7 bases, with 13 bases remaining between them. The CDR3 DNA reads as TGTGCCAGTAGTATTGTAGGGGTCGGGAATGAGCAGTTCTTC. This sequence encodes CASSIVGVGNEQFF.

This clone was counted only a few times. J is TRBJ2-1 and V is TRBV19, with TRBD2 matching over 7 bases. Per germline, CDR1 LNHDA and CDR2 SQIVND (reference sequence). The V segment lost 5 bases and the J segment 7 bases; nucleotides outside the gene matches: 5. CDR3 length: 13 residues. CDR3 sequence reads: CASSPLAWNEQFF. The CDR3 bases are TGTGCCAGTAGTCCACTAGCGTGGAATGAGCAGTTCTTC.

The chain couples TRBV11-3 to TRBJ1-1; no reliable D call. The CDR3 is 12 residues long. Germline CDR1 is SGHNT and CDR2 is YENEEA. V was cut by 3 bases and J by 5 bases, with 7 bases left in between. CDR3 coding DNA: TGTGCCAGCAGCTTTGAAGGGACTGAAGCTTTCTTT. It yields the protein CASSFEGTEAFF.

The chain recombines TRBV30 with TRBJ2-6; weak D call: TRBD1 (6 bases). CDR1 GTSNPN and CDR2 SVGIG come from the germline V gene (reference sequence). V was trimmed by 5 bases and J by 0 bases, leaving 17 bases between them. This CDR3 comprises 17 residues. CDR3 nucleotide sequence: TGTGCCTGGTTGGGAGAGGGGACACACTCTGGGGCCAACGTCCTGACTTTC. This sequence encodes CAWLGEGTHSGANVLTF.

J is TRBJ2-2 and V is TRBV19; 7 nucleotides agree with TRBD1. CDR3 length equals 14 residues. After removal of 6 bases from V and 6 bases from J, the junction contained 7 bases not matched to a gene. CDR1 and CDR2 from the germline V gene are LNHDA and SQIVND (reference sequence). CDR3 nucleotides: TGTGCCAGTAGCGTCAGGGGGTCGGCCGGGGAGCTGTTTTTT. Amino acids: CASSVRGSAGELFF.

There are a few counts of this clone. Distinct nucleotide sequences in the sample also encode this CDR3. This rearrangement joins TRBV5-1 to TRBJ2-1; 7 bases are shared with TRBD1. V lost 4 bases and J lost 4; bases outside the gene matches: 2. The CDR3 has 13 residues. Germline lookup yields CDR1 SGHRS and CDR2 YFSETQ. DNA for the CDR3: TGCGCCAGCAGCCGGGACAGTTACAATGAGCAGTTCTTC. This codes for CASSRDSYNEQFF.

The V and J genes are TRBV13 and TRBJ2-7; possibly TRBD1 for D (5 bases). The V and J ends lost 5 bases and 5 bases respectively, with 13 bases between them. The CDR3 has 13 residues. Germline V CDR1 and CDR2: PRHDT, FYEKMQ (reference sequence). CDR3 sequence: CASSGAGRNEQYF. DNA of the CDR3: TGTGCCAGCAGCGGGGCAGGGCGGAACGAGCAGTACTTC.

This clone was recorded a few times. The rearrangement joins TRBV9 to TRBJ2-1; D may be TRBD2 (6 bases). The CDR3 has 14 amino acids. Trimming removed 3 bases from V and 8 bases from J, with 15 bases in between. Germline values: CDR1 SGDLS, CDR2 YYNGEE. CDR3 sequence: CASSGTNLAYEQFF. The DNA of the CDR3 is TGTGCCAGCAGCGGGACTAATTTAGCCTATGAGCAGTTCTTC.